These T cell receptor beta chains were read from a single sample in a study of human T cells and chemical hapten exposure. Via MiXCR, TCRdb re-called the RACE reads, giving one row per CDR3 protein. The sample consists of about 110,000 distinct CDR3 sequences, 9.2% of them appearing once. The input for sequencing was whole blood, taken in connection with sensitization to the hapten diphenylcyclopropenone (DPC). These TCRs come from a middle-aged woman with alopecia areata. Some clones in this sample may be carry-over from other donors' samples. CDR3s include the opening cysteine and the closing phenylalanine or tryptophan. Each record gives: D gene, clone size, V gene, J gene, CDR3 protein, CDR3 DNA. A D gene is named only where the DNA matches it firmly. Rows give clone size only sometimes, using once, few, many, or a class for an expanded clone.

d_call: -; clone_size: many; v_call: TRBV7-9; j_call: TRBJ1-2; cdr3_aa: CASSWGAEGYTF; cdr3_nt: TGTGCCAGCAGCTGGGGCGCAGAGGGCTACACCTTC
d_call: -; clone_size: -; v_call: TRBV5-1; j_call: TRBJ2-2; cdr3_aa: CASSLGTNRAGELFF; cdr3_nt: TGCGCCAGCAGCTTGGGGACAAATCGAGCCGGGGAGCTGTTTTTT
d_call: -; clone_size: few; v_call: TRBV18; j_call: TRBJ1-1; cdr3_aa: CASSPIPPGPRFTEAFF; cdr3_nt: TGTGCCAGCTCACCAATTCCCCCCGGGCCACGTTTCACTGAAGCTTTCTTT
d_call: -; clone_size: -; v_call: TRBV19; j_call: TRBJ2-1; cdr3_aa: CASSIGGPGPPYEQFF; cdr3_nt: TGTGCCAGTAGTATAGGAGGTCCGGGGCCCCCGTATGAGCAGTTCTTC
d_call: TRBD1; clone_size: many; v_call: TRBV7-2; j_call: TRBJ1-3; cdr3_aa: CASSLAGGSLAENTIYF; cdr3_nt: TGTGCCAGCAGCTTAGCAGGGGGCTCCTTAGCTGAAAACACCATATATTTT
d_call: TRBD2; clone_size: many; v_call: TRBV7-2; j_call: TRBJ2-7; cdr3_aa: CASSRTSDYSYEQYF; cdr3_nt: TGTGCCAGCAGCCGCACTAGCGACTACTCCTACGAGCAGTACTTC
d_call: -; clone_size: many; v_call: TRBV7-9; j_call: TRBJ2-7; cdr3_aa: CASSSGPYEQYF; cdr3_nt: TGTGCCAGCAGCTCCGGACCCTACGAGCAGTACTTC
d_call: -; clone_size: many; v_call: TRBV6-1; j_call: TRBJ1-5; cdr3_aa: CASSEAEGKDQPQHF; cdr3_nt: TGTGCCAGCAGTGAAGCGGAGGGGAAGGATCAGCCCCAGCATTTT
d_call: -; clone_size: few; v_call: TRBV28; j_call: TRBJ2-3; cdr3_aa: CASSLGQGADTQYF; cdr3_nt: TGTGCCAGCAGTCTGGGGCAGGGTGCAGATACGCAGTATTTT
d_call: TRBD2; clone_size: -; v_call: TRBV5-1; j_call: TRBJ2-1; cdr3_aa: CASSPAGGSVYNEQFF; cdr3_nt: TGCGCCAGCAGCCCGGCGGGGGGCTCGGTCTACAATGAGCAGTTCTTC
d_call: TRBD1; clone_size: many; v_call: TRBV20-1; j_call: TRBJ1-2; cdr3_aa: CSLTTGNYGYTF; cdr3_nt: TGCAGTCTCACGACAGGGAACTATGGCTACACCTTC
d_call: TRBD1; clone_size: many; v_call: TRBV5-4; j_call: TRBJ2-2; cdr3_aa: CASSWGQGANTGELFF; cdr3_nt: TGTGCCAGCAGCTGGGGACAGGGGGCGAACACCGGGGAGCTGTTTTTT
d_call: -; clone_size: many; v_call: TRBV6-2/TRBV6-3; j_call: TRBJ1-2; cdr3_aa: CASSFGQSNYGYTF; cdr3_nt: TGTGCCAGCAGCTTCGGACAGTCTAACTATGGCTACACCTTC
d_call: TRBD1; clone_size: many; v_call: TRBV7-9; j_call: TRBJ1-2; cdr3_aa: CASSPRRGNGYTF; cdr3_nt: TGTGCCAGCAGCCCCCGCAGGGGGAATGGCTACACCTTC
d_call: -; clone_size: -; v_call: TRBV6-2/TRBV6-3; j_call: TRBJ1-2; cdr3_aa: CASSAQQGENYGYTF; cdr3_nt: TGTGCCAGCAGTGCGCAACAGGGCGAAAACTATGGCTACACCTTC
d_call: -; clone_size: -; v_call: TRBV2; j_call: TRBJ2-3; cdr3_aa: CASRASYTTDTQYF; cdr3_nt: TGTGCCAGCAGGGCTAGCTACACCACAGATACGCAGTATTTT
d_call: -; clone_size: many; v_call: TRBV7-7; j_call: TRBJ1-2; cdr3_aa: CATPKGEDGYTF; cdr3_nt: TGTGCCACCCCAAAAGGGGAAGATGGCTACACCTTC
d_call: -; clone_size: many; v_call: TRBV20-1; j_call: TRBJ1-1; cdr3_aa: CSAFENTEAFF; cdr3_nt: TGCAGTGCTTTCGAAAACACTGAAGCTTTCTTT
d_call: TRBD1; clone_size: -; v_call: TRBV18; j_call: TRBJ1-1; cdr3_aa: CASSPLQGGSHTEAFF; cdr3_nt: TGTGCCAGCTCACCACTTCAAGGGGGCAGCCACACTGAAGCTTTCTTT
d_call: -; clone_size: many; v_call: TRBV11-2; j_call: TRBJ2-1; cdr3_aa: CASSLLAESYNEQFF; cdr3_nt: TGTGCCAGCAGCCTACTAGCCGAATCCTACAATGAGCAGTTCTTC
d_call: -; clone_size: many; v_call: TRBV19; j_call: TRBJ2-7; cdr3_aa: CASKVTPSSYEQYF; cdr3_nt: TGTGCCAGTAAAGTGACACCTAGCTCCTACGAGCAGTACTTC
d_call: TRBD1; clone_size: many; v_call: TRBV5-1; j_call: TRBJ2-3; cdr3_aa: CASSLVGQGYSTDTQYF; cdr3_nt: TGCGCCAGCAGCTTGGTCGGACAGGGTTATTCCACAGATACGCAGTATTTT